This is a list of T cell receptor beta chains from one sample in a study of shared clonotypes between healthy human individuals. This table comes from immunoSEQ multiplex PCR, and its TCRdb copy is limited to in-frame clones, with some not included. The sample lists a few million clones, 90% to 95% occurring once. Sequenced sample: naive CD4+ T cells sorted from blood. The receptor set was obtained from a young man in good health. Both conserved end residues are part of each CDR3. Each record gives: J gene, V gene, CDR3 protein.

TRBJ2-3 | TRBV6-1 | CASSAEGITQYF
TRBJ2-3 | TRBV21-1 | CASSKDPIAGGEADTQYF
TRBJ1-2 | TRBV4-3 | CASSQVGAEGNGYTF
TRBJ1-1 | TRBV29-1 | CTVTGRLNTEAFF
TRBJ1-1 | TRBV28 | CASSLSPYRALNTEAFF
TRBJ1-2 | TRBV30 | CAWSPGTGGLDGYTF
TRBJ2-5 | TRBV7-7 | CASSLEVISKTQYF
TRBJ2-7 | TRBV5-4 | CASSLERAAYEQYF
TRBJ2-1 | TRBV7-9 | CASSLAGKGEQFF
TRBJ2-7 | TRBV2 | CASSGELGEQYF
TRBJ1-1 | TRBV5-1 | CASSLARAGVGGEAFF
TRBJ2-2 | TRBV5-6 | CASSLPGQQNTGELFF
TRBJ1-1 | TRBV5-1 | CASSFRTGFFFTEAFF
TRBJ1-3 | TRBV5-4 | CASSSTGAGNTIYF
TRBJ1-6 | TRBV30 | CAWGGNNSPLHF
TRBJ2-7 | TRBV6-5 | CASSYSMQGTYEQYF
TRBJ2-2 | TRBV6-1 | CASRRGATGELFF
TRBJ2-7 | TRBV6-6 | CASSTGTSGRYEQYF
TRBJ2-7 | TRBV6-4 | CASSDSGRGSSYEQYF